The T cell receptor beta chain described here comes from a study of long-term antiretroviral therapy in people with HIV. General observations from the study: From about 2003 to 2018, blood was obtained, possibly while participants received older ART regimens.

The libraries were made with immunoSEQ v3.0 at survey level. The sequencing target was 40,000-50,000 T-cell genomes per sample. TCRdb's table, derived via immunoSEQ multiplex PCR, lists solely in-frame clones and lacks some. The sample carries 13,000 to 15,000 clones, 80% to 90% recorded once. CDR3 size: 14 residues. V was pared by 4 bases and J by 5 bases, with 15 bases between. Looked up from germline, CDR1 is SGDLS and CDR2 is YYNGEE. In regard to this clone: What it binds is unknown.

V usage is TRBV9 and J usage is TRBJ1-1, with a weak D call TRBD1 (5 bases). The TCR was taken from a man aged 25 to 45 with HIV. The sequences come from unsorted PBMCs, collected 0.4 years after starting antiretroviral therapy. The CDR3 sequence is CASSRSRERTEAFF. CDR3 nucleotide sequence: TGTGCCAGCAGCCGTTCCAGGGAACGGACTGAAGCTTTCTTT.